Here is one TCR beta chain with its context. These data originate in a study of tumor-infiltrating lymphocytes in primary liver carcinoma. The V gene lost 7 bases and the J gene lost 4 bases, with 14 bases spanning the gap. This CDR3 is built from 14 residues. Germline V gene data show CDR1 as MDHEN and CDR2 as SYDVKM. RNA isolated from unsorted whole blood supplied the blood RNA, with germline DNA also extracted. Starting material of approximately 500 ng total RNA yielded TCR beta cDNA via a constant-region primer. Libraries of TCR beta came from three nested multiplex PCR rounds with slightly modified ARM-PCR. Use of TRBV1-TRBV30 forward primers with a C-beta reverse primer characterized the first two PCR rounds, which lasted around 9 cycles each. From the multiplex PCR reads, TCRdb called clonotypes with MiXCR, one entry per CDR3 protein. In the table there are roughly 180,000 distinct CDR3 sequences, 50% to 75% of which are singletons.

This chain joins TRBV28 and TRBJ2-1; weak D call: TRBD1 (5 bases). The TCR was taken from a man aged 35 to 55 with primary liver carcinoma and hepatitis B virus infection. The specimen was peripheral blood. CDR3 in amino acids: CASNSQGLYNEQFF. For the CDR3, the DNA is TGTGCCAGCAACTCCCAGGGTCTTTACAATGAGCAGTTCTTC. The complete variable domain, with remaining parts taken from reference TRBV28 and TRBJ2-1, reads DVKVTQSSRYLVKRTGEKVFLECVQDMDHENMFWYRQDPGLGLRLIYFSYDVKMKEKGDIPEGYSVSREKKERFSLILESASTNQTSMYLCASNSQGLYNEQFFGPGTRLTVL.